Here is one T cell receptor (beta chain) with its context. Its antigen is unknown. The source of the sample is a study of shared clonotypes between healthy human individuals. General study points: In general, naive subsets displayed greater estimated richness than memory subsets did.

The authors loaded roughly 180 ng DNA, some 32,000 T cell genomes, into sorted-subset replicate PCRs. Repertoires were generated with immunoSEQ multiplex PCR, while TCRdb's copy carries only in-frame clones and drops some. The sample holds about 680,000 clones, 73% seen once. V lost 9 bases, J lost 0 bases, and 10 bases lay in between. This CDR3 region has 13 residues. CDR1 LNHDA and CDR2 SQIVND come from the germline V gene (reference sequence). This sequence joins TRBV19 and TRBJ2-3; D is unresolved. This clonotype was sampled from a woman in her twenties or thirties in good health. The sample comprised memory CD4+ T cells sorted from blood. As to subset: CD45RA-negative fraction. Here the CDR3 DNA reads TGTGCCAGCGTGGCCGGGAGCACAGATACGCAGTATTTT. This sequence encodes CASVAGSTDTQYF.